The clone carrying this TCR beta chain was recorded once. TCRdb keeps only in-frame clones here, not all; method: immunoSEQ multiplex PCR. The table shows 300,000 to 400,000 clones, with around 87% occurring only once. Patients in Seattle were enrolled during active infection, then followed longitudinally. These data are taken from a study of blood T cell repertoires in COVID-19. Study information: Some COVID-19 samples were acute and others convalescent; all came from the United States, Italy and Spain.

The TCR comes from a woman aged 50 to 60 with COVID-19, enrolled during active disease. The specimen sequenced was peripheral blood.

As DNA, the CDR3 is TGTGCCACCAGTGATTTTAACAGGGTTGGGCCCCAGCATTTT. It encodes CATSDFNRVGPQHF. The chain links TRBV24-1 to TRBJ1-5, with D perhaps TRBD1 (6 bases). V dropped 1 base and J dropped 9 bases, with 12 bases sitting between them. The CDR3 consists of 14 residues. CDR1 KGHDR and CDR2 SFDVKD come from the germline V gene.